The sequence of this T cell receptor (beta chain) was determined in a study of CD8+CD57+ T cells in acquired aplastic anemia. Study-level background: When averaged, DNA from sorted CD4+ and CD8+ cells came to about 2.9 ug. Study-wide points: The CD8+ Simpson's diversity of patients and controls was not significantly different. The study identified twenty-nine CD8+ CDR3 sequences shared by patients and controls.

Before being chosen for sequencing, patients had shown CD8+CD57+ cell expansion by flow cytometry. Severe acquired aplastic anemia was diagnosed in all patients. CDR3 length: 16 amino acids. Trimming removed 3 bases from V and 5 bases from J, with 14 bases in between. Genomic DNA acted as the template from which TCR beta VDJ combination and CDR3 sequence profiling were carried out. One entry per CDR3 protein results from TCRdb running MiXCR on the reads. Here the sample spans under 350,000 distinct CDR3 sequences, about 50% being singletons. This clonotype was detected once. Its antigen is currently unknown.

What was sequenced was sorted CD4+, CD8+, or CD8+CD57+ T cells (not recorded which) from PBMCs. The rearrangement links TRBV12-3 or TRBV12-4 to TRBJ1-6; D uncertain. This receptor was identified in a human donor with aplastic anemia. The CDR3 protein is CASSLSVGGDNSPLHF. For the CDR3, the DNA is TGTGCCAGCAGTTTGTCAGTTGGCGGTGATAATTCACCCCTCCACTTT.